The clone carrying this T cell receptor (beta chain) was found a few times. What it binds is not known. These data originate in a study of beta chain features in type 1 diabetes. The study reverse transcribed the entire isolated RNA, so it sequenced expressed TCRB transcripts. This table comes from immunoSEQ multiplex PCR, and its TCRdb copy is limited to in-frame clones, with some not included. The repertoire consists of about 620,000 clones, with about 16% occurring once and the leading ten covering about 0.087%. The CDR3 has 14 residues. V trimming: 6 bases; J trimming: 6 bases; junction bases outside the gene matches: 6. Per the germline V gene, CDR1 is MNHNS and CDR2 is SASEGT. Notes on the study in general: Reduced insertions and increased deletions marked VDJ junctions in type 1 diabetes patients.

The chain is built from TRBV6-1 and TRBJ2-2; 8 nucleotides line up with TRBD1. Sequencing input: naive CD4+ T cells from blood. The source of this sequence is a man aged 18-30 years in good health. DNA of the CDR3: TGTGCCAGCAGAACAGCAGGGGGCCCCGGGGAGCTGTTTTTT. Translating gives CASRTAGGPGELFF.